What follows is one T cell receptor (beta chain) and its context. The antigen remains undetermined. The data originate from a study of T cell responses to AZD1222 COVID-19 vaccine. Profiling relied on immunoSEQ multiplex PCR, and the TCRdb table lists in-frame clones only, not all of them. This table holds approximately 70,000 clones, approximately 90% found once. Study-level findings and limits: Spike was spanned by vaccine-associated CD4 TCRs, which were dominant at 160-218 and 743-854. Among the donors, most were white British and more were female, and clonal diversity was possibly underestimated.

After removal of 0 bases from V and 3 bases from J, the junction contained 2 bases not matched to a gene. CDR1 SGHRS and CDR2 YFSETQ come from the germline V gene. The length of the CDR3 is 14 residues. The sequencing used peripheral blood, collected 28 days after the second dose of the MenACWY control vaccine. The receptor's source is an adult who received the MenACWY meningococcal vaccine as a control. V gene TRBV5-1 combines with J gene TRBJ2-7, with 8 bases lining up with TRBD1. CDR3 DNA sequence: TGCGCCAGCAGCTTGGCACAGGGGGGCTACGAGCAGTACTTC. This gives the protein CASSLAQGGYEQYF.